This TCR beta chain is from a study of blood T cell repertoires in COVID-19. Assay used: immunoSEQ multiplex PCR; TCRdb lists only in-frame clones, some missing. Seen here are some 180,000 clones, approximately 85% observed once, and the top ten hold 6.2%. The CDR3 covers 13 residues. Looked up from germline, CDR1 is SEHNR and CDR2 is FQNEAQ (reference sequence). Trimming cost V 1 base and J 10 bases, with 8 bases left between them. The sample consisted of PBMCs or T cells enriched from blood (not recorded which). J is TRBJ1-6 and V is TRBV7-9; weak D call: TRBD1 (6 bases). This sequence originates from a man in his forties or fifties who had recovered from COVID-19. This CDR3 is CASSLVQGSPLHF. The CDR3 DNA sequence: TGTGCCAGCAGCTTAGTACAGGGCTCACCCCTCCACTTT.